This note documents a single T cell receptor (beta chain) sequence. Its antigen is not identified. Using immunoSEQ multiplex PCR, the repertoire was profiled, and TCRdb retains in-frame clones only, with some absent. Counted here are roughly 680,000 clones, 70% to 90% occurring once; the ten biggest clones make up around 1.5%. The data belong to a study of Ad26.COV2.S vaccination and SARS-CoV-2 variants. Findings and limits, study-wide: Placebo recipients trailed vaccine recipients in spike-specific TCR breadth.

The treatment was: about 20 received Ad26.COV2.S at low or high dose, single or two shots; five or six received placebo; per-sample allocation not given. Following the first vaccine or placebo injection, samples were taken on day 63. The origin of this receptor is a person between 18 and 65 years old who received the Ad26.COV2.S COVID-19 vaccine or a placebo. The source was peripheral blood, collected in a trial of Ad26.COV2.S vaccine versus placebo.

The CDR3 DNA is TGTGCCAGCAGCCCCCCGGGACAGGGGGCTCGCAAGTCAGTAAAACTGTTTTTT. Translation: CASSPPGQGARKSVKLFF. The chain carries TRBV7-8 and TRBJ1-4, with TRBD1 identical over 12 bases. Trimming at V came to 5 bases and at J to 10 bases, leaving 17 bases not matched to a gene. From germline, CDR1 is SGHVS and CDR2 FQNEAQ. This CDR3 contains 18 residues.